Listed below are T cell receptor beta chains from one sample, sequenced in a study of monozygotic twins with inflammatory bowel disease. TCRdb re-called the 5' RACE reads; every CDR3 protein appears as one record, without DNA. The sample table includes approximately 420,000 distinct CDR3 sequences. The specimen sequenced was blood. The receptors derive from a human donor with ulcerative colitis or Crohn's disease, or a healthy co-twin of an affected twin (not recorded which). Both conserved end residues are part of each CDR3.

j_gene	v_gene	CDR3aa
TRBJ1-1	TRBV3-1	CASSREGTEAFF
TRBJ2-2	TRBV21-1	CASSLLPRDRVLGSTGELFF
TRBJ1-1	TRBV7-8	CASSPSWVTEAFF
TRBJ1-1	TRBV6-6	CAARGLDEAFF
TRBJ2-1	TRBV21-1	CASTPTGTSGWQFF
TRBJ1-1	TRBV5-1	CASSLTQGMNTEAFF
TRBJ2-6	TRBV12-3/TRBV12-4	CASSSLGANVLTF
TRBJ2-1	TRBV20-1	CSARDAGQFSYNEQFF
TRBJ2-7	TRBV5-4	CASSLKTGRNYEQYF
TRBJ2-3	TRBV12-3/TRBV12-4	CASSSRPLLAGGDTQYF
TRBJ1-2	TRBV3-1	CASSQERPGLAGGYTF
TRBJ2-3	TRBV12-3/TRBV12-4	CASSPIAGGSTDTQYF
TRBJ2-6	TRBV20-1	CSASIGANVLTF
TRBJ2-4	TRBV28	CASRPSQGSIQYF
TRBJ1-3	TRBV2	CASSEMAAFSGNTIYF
TRBJ1-1	TRBV28	CATLPGIYTEAFF
TRBJ2-7	TRBV29-1	CSAGTAGVYEQYF
TRBJ2-7	TRBV14	CASSQRQGTYEQYF
TRBJ2-7	TRBV12-3/TRBV12-4	CASSFFAGGPDEQYF
TRBJ2-3	TRBV11-3	CASSLGVGGNRDTQYF
TRBJ2-3	TRBV5-6	CASSWGEGKEYF
TRBJ1-1	TRBV29-1	CSVEQNTEAFF
TRBJ1-5	TRBV6-5	CASSNYNQPQHF
TRBJ1-5	TRBV12-3/TRBV12-4	CASSSKGNQPQHF
TRBJ1-2	TRBV27	CASSSSGGIAGGYTF
TRBJ1-5	TRBV6-6	CASSSAISMPQHF
TRBJ2-7	TRBV27	CASSLRSLGRGGVKGGYEQYF
TRBJ1-6	TRBV12-3/TRBV12-4	CASSLGTDSPLHF
TRBJ2-1	TRBV20-1	CSASSGANNEQFF
TRBJ2-1	TRBV24-1	CATSDTQGSGSYNEQFF
TRBJ1-5	TRBV29-1	CSVDRANQPQHF
TRBJ2-1	TRBV4-1	CASRHRLAGEREQFF
TRBJ1-1	TRBV5-1	CASSLDEGANTEAFF
TRBJ1-2	TRBV29-1	CSVGQGGNYGYTF
TRBJ1-2	TRBV2	CASSAYRAGDGYTF
TRBJ2-3	TRBV12-3/TRBV12-4	CASSFLKGASGSTDTQYF
TRBJ2-1	TRBV2	CASSPDRGDNEQFF
TRBJ1-1	TRBV21-1	CASSKGKGQGGTEAFF
TRBJ1-2	TRBV12-3/TRBV12-4	CASSLDTRGYGYTF
TRBJ2-5	TRBV2	CVSSAKAASGGTQYF
TRBJ2-2	TRBV9	CASSVEGSGELFF
TRBJ2-3	TRBV12-3/TRBV12-4	CASSSRVGLAVHPSTDTQYF
TRBJ2-3	TRBV27	CASSLDTALVDTQYF
TRBJ1-5	TRBV18	CASSKSRGSNQPQHF
TRBJ1-2	TRBV7-2	CASSLYPDRRNYGYTF
TRBJ2-2	TRBV10-3	CAISGTGKVGELFF
TRBJ1-1	TRBV20-1	CSARRQLNTEAFF
TRBJ2-3	TRBV10-3	CAISETGGTDTQYF
TRBJ2-7	TRBV27	CASSLSGGAPYEQYF
TRBJ2-2	TRBV9	CASSPGPRAGTGELFF
TRBJ1-6	TRBV15	CATSTGQGASSYNSPLHF
TRBJ2-3	TRBV20-1	CSATLLSGITDTQYF
TRBJ1-1	TRBV18	CASSSQGARNTEAFF
TRBJ1-2	TRBV20-1	CSAREGNGGGYTF
TRBJ2-6	TRBV4-1	CASSREGPQGGSGWANVLTF
TRBJ1-1	TRBV28	CASRELGGTEAFF
TRBJ2-2	TRBV3-1	CASSQATTGELFF